These 27 T cell receptor beta chains came from one sample sequenced in a study of CD8 T cells in ankylosing spondylitis. Using its own MiXCR run on the 5' RACE reads, TCRdb lists one record per CDR3 protein. The repertoire holds over 130,000 distinct CDR3 sequences, with around 42% as singletons. The source material was synovial fluid, either unsorted or a sorted T cell fraction (not recorded which). All receptors derive from a male donor with ankylosing spondylitis.

This chain joins TRBV5-1 and TRBJ2-7, with a tentative D call TRBD2 (5 bases). Trimming removed 0 bases from V and 0 bases from J, with 10 bases in between. CDR1 is SGHRS, CDR2 YFSETQ, per germline. The CDR3 totals 15 residues. CDR3 nucleotides: TGCGCCAGCAGCTTGGTTGGAGGTCCCTCCTACGAGCAGTACTTC. It codes for CASSLVGGPSYEQYF.

This clonotype has only a few counts. The chain has TRBV4-2 and TRBJ2-7, with D tentatively TRBD2 (5 bases). V was cut by 0 bases and J by 0 bases, with 12 bases left in between. CDR1 and CDR2 (germline): LGHNA, YNFKEQ. The CDR3 spans 16 residues. In DNA form, the CDR3 reads TGTGCCAGCAGCCAAGAGGGCGGGTGGGCCTCCTACGAGCAGTACTTC. Translation: CASSQEGGWASYEQYF.

This rearrangement joins TRBV28 to TRBJ1-1; the match to TRBD1 covers 8 bases. The length of the CDR3 is 17 residues. J was trimmed by 3 bases and V by 7 bases; bases with no gene match: 16. In germline, CDR1 is MDHEN, CDR2 SYDVKM. CDR3 amino acids: CASTPVFNRGYDTEAFF. CDR3 bases: TGTGCCAGCACTCCCGTTTTTAACAGGGGGTATGACACTGAAGCTTTCTTT.

The CDR3, as DNA: TGCGCCAGCACCCGGACTAGCGGGAGTTATGAGCAGTTCTTC. It is translated as CASTRTSGSYEQFF. The chain carries TRBV10-2 and TRBJ2-1, with TRBD2 matching 13 bases. V lost 7 bases to trimming and J lost 8 bases; unmatched junction nucleotides: 5. This CDR3 has 14 amino acids. CDR1 is WSHSY, CDR2 SAAADI, per germline.

This clonotype was counted only a few times. The chain employs TRBV2 and TRBJ2-3; D possibly matches TRBD1 or TRBD2 (5 bases each). Germline-derived CDR1 and CDR2 are SNHLY and FYNNEI. V lost 7 bases, J lost 6 bases, and 26 bases lay in between. The CDR3 runs to 17 residues. The CDR3 bases are TGTGCCAGCATCCCACTTGGGGCTAGCAGCGGTGGGGATACGCAGTATTTT. Encoded protein: CASIPLGASSGGDTQYF.

This clonotype was found a few times. The chain is built from TRBV9 and TRBJ2-1; D is unresolved. The ends were cut back, 1 base at V and 6 bases at J, with 17 bases in the middle. The CDR3 runs to 16 residues. Germline V CDR1 and CDR2: SGDLS, YYNGEE. CDR3 region: CASSVLGSWVPNEQFF. CDR3 DNA sequence: TGTGCCAGCAGCGTATTAGGTAGCTGGGTCCCCAATGAGCAGTTCTTC.

This clonotype was detected a few times. This chain uses TRBV7-6 with TRBJ1-1; D gene uncertain. CDR3 length: 14 amino acids. V was shortened by 2 bases and J by 1 base, with 8 bases between the two germline ends. The germline V gene encodes CDR1 SGHVS and CDR2 FNYEAQ. The CDR3 nucleotides are TGTGCCAGCAGCTTATTCAGCACGAACACTGAAGCTTTCTTT. This codes for CASSLFSTNTEAFF.

V is TRBV12-3 or TRBV12-4 and J is TRBJ1-1, with 10 bases aligning to TRBD1. The V gene end was trimmed by 4 bases and the J gene end by 7 bases; junction bases not matched to a gene: 15. The CDR3 sequence is 17 residues long. The CDR3: CASSSQYPGQGLGEAFF. DNA of the CDR3: TGTGCCAGCAGTTCGCAATACCCGGGACAGGGGTTGGGTGAAGCTTTCTTT.

This clonotype showed up just a few times. This sequence joins TRBV4-1 and TRBJ2-7; tentative D call: TRBD1 (6 bases). Germline V gene lookup returns CDR1 MGHRA and CDR2 YSYEKL. This CDR3 is 13 amino acids long. V shed 0 bases and J shed 6 bases, with 9 bases lying between them. DNA of the CDR3: TGCGCCAGCAGCCAAGAGGGGACACTCGAGCAGTACTTC. Translated, it gives CASSQEGTLEQYF.

This clonotype was detected a few times. V usage is TRBV27 and J usage is TRBJ1-1; D is uncertain. The germline V and J ends were trimmed by 0 bases and 1 base, with 3 bases remaining between them. Germline V gene sequence: CDR1 MNHEY, CDR2 SMNVEV (reference sequence). The CDR3 length is 13 residues. The CDR3 coding sequence is TGTGCCAGCAGTTTATCCCCGAACACTGAAGCTTTCTTT. This gives the protein CASSLSPNTEAFF.

In its sample, this clonotype was seen a few times. The chain joins TRBV7-8 to TRBJ2-3; no definite D call. V was clipped by 1 base and J by 3 bases, with 11 bases between them. From germline, CDR1 is SGHVS and CDR2 FQNEAQ. There are 15 residues in the CDR3. CDR3 region: CASSLVPSITDTQYF. DNA for the CDR3: TGTGCCAGCAGCTTAGTCCCGAGCATTACAGATACGCAGTATTTT. The variable domain in full, completed from reference TRBV7-8 and TRBJ2-3, reads GAGVSQSPRYKVAKRGQDVALRCDPISGHVSLFWYQQALGQGPEFLTYFQNEAQLDKSGLPSDRFFAERPEGSVSTLKIQRTQQEDSAVYLCASSLVPSITDTQYFGPGTRLTVL.

This clonotype has just a few counts. This chain uses TRBV12-3 or TRBV12-4 with TRBJ1-2, with D tentatively TRBD1 (6 bases). V lost 4 bases and J lost 4, with 13 bases in between. The CDR3 has 14 residues. Written as DNA, the CDR3 is TGTGCCAGCAGTTGGTCGGGACAAACCTATGGCTACACCTTC. Its protein is CASSWSGQTYGYTF.

This rearrangement joins TRBV27 to TRBJ2-1; 12 bases agree with TRBD2. This CDR3 has 15 amino acids. V lost 4 bases, J lost 7 bases, and 5 bases stayed unmatched. Germline CDR1 and CDR2: MNHEY and SMNVEV (reference sequence). The CDR3 region has the DNA TGTGCCAGCAGTTGGACTAGCGGGGAGTGTAATGAGCAGTTCTTC. Protein sequence: CASSWTSGECNEQFF.

This clonotype occurred a few times. The J gene is TRBJ1-2, the V gene TRBV7-8; TRBD1 matches at 12 bases. This CDR3 is 15 amino acids long. The germline CDR1 and CDR2 sequences are SGHVS and FQNEAQ. The ends lost 4 bases at V and 3 bases at J; junction bases unmatched: 3. The CDR3 sequence is CASSSGTGGYYGYTF. CDR3 nucleotide sequence: TGTGCCAGCAGCTCCGGGACAGGGGGCTACTATGGCTACACCTTC.

V gene TRBV9 combines with J gene TRBJ2-3, with TRBD2 matching over 12 bases. This CDR3 contains 16 residues. CDR1 and CDR2 (germline): SGDLS, YYNGEE. The J segment lost 5 bases and the V segment lost 0 bases, leaving 4 bases of the junction unmatched. CDR3 in DNA: TGTGCCAGCAGCGTAGGCCTAGCGGGGGGGCAAGATACGCAGTATTTT. Its protein product is CASSVGLAGGQDTQYF. Variable domain in full (rest from reference TRBV9 and TRBJ2-3): DSGVTQTPKHLITATGQRVTLRCSPRSGDLSVYWYQQSLDQGLQFLIQYYNGEERAKGNILERFSAQQFPDLHSELNLSSLELGDSALYFCASSVGLAGGQDTQYFGPGTRLTVL.

The chain carries TRBV15 and TRBJ2-1, with 12 nucleotides matching TRBD2. The CDR3 loop spans 17 amino acids. The trim removed 3 bases at V and 3 bases at J, leaving 6 bases unmatched. The germline gives CDR1 LNHNV, CDR2 YYDKDF (reference sequence). The CDR3 sequence: CATSSWRLAGVYNEQFF. Written as DNA, the CDR3 is TGTGCCACCAGCAGCTGGCGACTAGCGGGAGTCTACAATGAGCAGTTCTTC. Supplemented by reference TRBV15 and TRBJ2-1, the full variable domain reads DAMVIQNPRYQVTQFGKPVTLSCSQTLNHNVMYWYQQKSSQAPKLLFHYYDKDFNNEADTPDNFQSRRPNTSFCFLDIRSPGLGDTAMYLCATSSWRLAGVYNEQFFGPGTRLTVL.

This chain links TRBV4-2 with TRBJ2-1; TRBD2 matches 10 bases. Germline-derived CDR1 and CDR2 are LGHNA and YNFKEQ. There are 16 residues in the CDR3. Germline trimming cut 2 bases from V and 4 bases from J; bases unmatched to any gene: 5. CDR3 nucleotide sequence: TGTGCCAGCAGCCAACTCGGACTAGCGGCGTACAATGAGCAGTTCTTC. The encoded protein is CASSQLGLAAYNEQFF.

The chain carries TRBV10-3 and TRBJ1-1; D remains unclear. The V gene's germline CDR1 is ENHRY and CDR2 SYGVKD. This CDR3 contains 16 residues. The V and J ends lost 0 bases and 3 bases respectively, with 14 bases between them. CDR3 residues: CAISESKWGIDTEAFF. DNA of the CDR3: TGTGCCATCAGTGAGTCGAAATGGGGTATTGACACTGAAGCTTTCTTT.

V and J are TRBV4-2 and TRBJ1-1; D is undetermined. Trimming cost V 1 base and J 1 base, with 10 bases left between them. Germline CDR1 and CDR2: LGHNA and YNFKEQ. This CDR3 has 15 amino acids. CDR3: CASSQVEAENTEAFF. In nucleotides, the CDR3 is TGTGCCAGCAGCCAAGTAGAGGCGGAGAACACTGAAGCTTTCTTT.

This chain uses TRBV11-2 with TRBJ2-2; 9 nucleotides agree with TRBD2. The CDR3 runs 14 residues. The ends lost 6 bases at V and 3 bases at J; junction bases unmatched: 2. The germline gives CDR1 SGHAT, CDR2 FQNNGV. CDR3 nucleotides: TGTGCCAGCAGAATAGCGGGGGACACCGGGGAGCTGTTTTTT. It translates to CASRIAGDTGELFF.

This chain links TRBV2 with TRBJ1-6; D unclear. This CDR3 is built from 15 residues. CDR1 is SNHLY, CDR2 FYNNEI, per germline. With 1 base removed from V and 8 bases from J, the gap between germline ends came to 12 bases. This CDR3 is CASSEVGLYYSPLHF. The DNA of the CDR3 is TGTGCCAGCAGTGAAGTAGGACTGTATTATTCACCCCTCCACTTT.

This clonotype was observed a few times. This sequence joins TRBV5-1 and TRBJ2-7; D is possibly TRBD2 (5 bases). V was shortened by 1 base and J by 9 bases, with 17 bases between the two germline ends. CDR1 is SGHRS and CDR2 is YFSETQ in the germline V gene. The CDR3 extends over 14 amino acids. CDR3 coding DNA: TGCGCCAGCAGCTTGAGTCCGCCAGGACGGGGGCAGTACTTC. It yields the protein CASSLSPPGRGQYF.

This chain connects TRBV29-1 to TRBJ1-2, with D maybe TRBD1 (5 bases). Germline V CDR1 and CDR2: SQVTM, ANQGSEA. V gave up 7 bases and J gave up 3 bases, with 18 bases separating them. The CDR3 length is 14 residues. The CDR3, as DNA: TGCAGCGCCGTGGGACCTCAAGAGTACTATGGCTACACCTTC. It yields the protein CSAVGPQEYYGYTF.

The chain employs TRBV12-3 or TRBV12-4 and TRBJ1-2, with 9 bases aligning to TRBD1. J gave up 2 bases and V 1 base, and 8 bases lay outside the gene matches. The CDR3 length is 17 residues. The CDR3, as DNA: TGTGCCAGCAGTTTAGAGGGACAGGGACCCCTCAACTATGGCTACACCTTC. It translates to CASSLEGQGPLNYGYTF.

The rearrangement joins TRBV7-6 to TRBJ2-1, with D possibly TRBD2 on 6 matching bases. Germline CDR1 reads SGHVS; CDR2 reads FNYEAQ. Trimming left V 5 bases short and J 8 bases short, with 22 bases between. There are 16 residues in the CDR3. CDR3 DNA: TGTGCCAGCAGCCCTTTGAGAGGTTGGGACTTCGATGAGCAGTTCTTC. Amino acids: CASSPLRGWDFDEQFF.

The sample holds a few counts of this clonotype. V is TRBV4-3 and J is TRBJ2-1, with D unresolved. The CDR3 has 14 amino acids. Per the germline V gene, CDR1 is LGHNA and CDR2 is YSLEER. V dropped 4 bases and J dropped 3 bases, with 10 bases sitting between them. The CDR3 here is CASSPSGNYNEQFF. CDR3 DNA: TGCGCCAGCAGCCCATCCGGAAACTACAATGAGCAGTTCTTC.

The rearrangement links TRBV7-8 to TRBJ2-2, with 8 bases that match TRBD2. V trimming: 5 bases; J trimming: 6 bases; junction bases outside the gene matches: 8. Germline CDR1 reads SGHVS; CDR2 reads FQNEAQ. The CDR3 totals 15 residues. The CDR3 DNA is TGTGCCAGCAGCCCACGGACTAGCAATGCCGGGGAGCTGTTTTTT. Amino acid sequence: CASSPRTSNAGELFF.